The entry that follows covers one T cell receptor (beta chain) sequence. CDR3 length: 16 amino acids. Germline V gene lookup returns CDR1 SGHTA and CDR2 FQGNSA. V was clipped by 5 bases and J by 1 base; unmatched bases: 9. This sample was included in a study of blood T cell repertoires in COVID-19. Assay used: immunoSEQ multiplex PCR; TCRdb lists only in-frame clones, some missing. The sample records under 250,000 clones, about 80% being singletons. This clonotype originated in a woman in her thirties or forties with acute COVID-19. Source material: PBMCs or T cells enriched from blood (not recorded which). This chain uses TRBV7-2 with TRBJ2-3; 7 bases are shared with TRBD2. Written as DNA, the CDR3 is TGTGCCAGCAGCCAAAGCACGGCGGGGGGCACAGATACGCAGTATTTT. This translates into CASSQSTAGGTDTQYF.